Detailed here is one TCR beta chain. The sample originates from a study of control samples from healthy donors and cancer patients. V lost 5 bases, J lost 5 bases, and 7 bases stayed unmatched. The length of the CDR3 is 17 residues. CDR1 and CDR2 (germline): SGHAT, FQNNGV. The method was immunoSEQ multiplex PCR; TCRdb's version includes in-frame clones alone and lacks a portion of them. The profile shows 100,000 or so clones, roughly 90% of them singletons. This TCR was recovered from a woman aged 50 to 60 in good health. Input material: blood. V is TRBV11-2 and J is TRBJ2-2; the match to TRBD2 covers 14 bases. CDR3: CASSPRGLAGVTGELFF. In nucleotides, the CDR3 is TGTGCCAGCAGCCCGAGGGGACTAGCGGGAGTTACCGGGGAGCTGTTTTTT.